These T cell receptor beta chains were read from a single sample in a study of blood T cell repertoires in COVID-19. The table came from immunoSEQ multiplex PCR; TCRdb's copy has only in-frame clones and leaves some out. The data contain 330,000 or so clones, 80% to 90% of them seen just once; the ten biggest clones take up approximately 10%. The material sequenced was peripheral blood. Source of these receptors: a man aged 25-45 years with COVID-19, enrolled during active disease. Each CDR3 is given with its conserved first and last residue. The D gene is left open where the match is weak. Size values are once, few and many counts, or a class for expanded clones, and some rows have none.

d_call: TRBD1; j_call: TRBJ1-2; clone_size: NA; v_call: TRBV28; cdr3_aa: CASSPGQGPYGYTF; cdr3_nt: TGTGCCAGCAGCCCGGGACAGGGGCCATATGGCTACACCTTC
d_call: TRBD1; j_call: TRBJ2-3; clone_size: NA; v_call: TRBV11-3; cdr3_aa: CASSLGGTGPTDTQYF; cdr3_nt: TGTGCCAGCAGCTTAGGAGGGACAGGGCCAACAGATACGCAGTATTTT
d_call: TRBD1; j_call: TRBJ2-1; clone_size: NA; v_call: TRBV5-1; cdr3_aa: CASSFLGQGIYNEQFF; cdr3_nt: TGCGCCAGCAGCTTCCTTGGACAGGGGATATACAATGAGCAGTTCTTC
d_call: NA; j_call: TRBJ2-5; clone_size: NA; v_call: TRBV2; cdr3_aa: CASSEAPGQQETQYF; cdr3_nt: TGTGCCAGCAGTGAAGCGCCGGGACAACAAGAGACCCAGTACTTC
d_call: NA; j_call: TRBJ1-4; clone_size: once; v_call: TRBV9; cdr3_aa: CASSSKGTTNEKLFF; cdr3_nt: TGTGCCAGCAGCTCAAAGGGGACAACTAATGAAAAACTGTTTTTT
d_call: TRBD1; j_call: TRBJ2-6; clone_size: NA; v_call: TRBV7-3; cdr3_aa: CASSYMGTGDSGANVLTF; cdr3_nt: TGTGCCAGCAGCTATATGGGGACAGGGGACTCTGGGGCCAACGTCCTGACTTTC
d_call: TRBD2; j_call: TRBJ2-1; clone_size: NA; v_call: TRBV5-4; cdr3_aa: CASTLAGDTNEQFF; cdr3_nt: TGTGCCAGCACCTTAGCGGGAGATACCAATGAGCAGTTCTTC
d_call: TRBD1; j_call: TRBJ2-6; clone_size: NA; v_call: TRBV7-2; cdr3_aa: CASRRSGGGSSGANVLTF; cdr3_nt: TGTGCCAGCAGGAGATCAGGGGGTGGAAGCTCTGGGGCCAACGTCCTGACTTTC
d_call: TRBD1; j_call: TRBJ1-2; clone_size: NA; v_call: TRBV5-5; cdr3_aa: CASSLAVTGGSYGYTF; cdr3_nt: TGTGCCAGCAGCTTGGCCGTAACAGGGGGCAGCTATGGCTACACCTTC
d_call: NA; j_call: TRBJ1-1; clone_size: NA; v_call: TRBV5-6; cdr3_aa: CASSLAQGEAFF; cdr3_nt: TGTGCCAGCAGCTTGGCTCAGGGAGAAGCTTTCTTT
d_call: NA; j_call: TRBJ2-2; clone_size: once; v_call: TRBV19; cdr3_aa: CASTPGISLMYTGELFF; cdr3_nt: TGTGCCAGTACCCCAGGGATCTCCCTGATGTACACCGGGGAGCTGTTTTTT
d_call: NA; j_call: TRBJ1-5; clone_size: NA; v_call: TRBV7-8; cdr3_aa: CASSPMQATQRPQHF; cdr3_nt: TGTGCCAGCAGCCCCATGCAGGCTACTCAACGGCCCCAGCATTTT
d_call: TRBD1; j_call: TRBJ2-5; clone_size: once; v_call: TRBV28; cdr3_aa: CASSLSGGVQETQYF; cdr3_nt: TGTGCCAGCAGTTTGTCAGGGGGAGTCCAAGAGACCCAGTACTTC
d_call: NA; j_call: TRBJ1-2; clone_size: NA; v_call: TRBV28; cdr3_aa: CALLTSRAAKGGYGYTF; cdr3_nt: TGTGCCCTTTTGACGTCTAGGGCAGCTAAAGGGGGTTATGGCTACACCTTC
d_call: NA; j_call: TRBJ1-1; clone_size: few; v_call: TRBV18; cdr3_aa: CASSPPGGEMTEAFF; cdr3_nt: TGTGCCAGCTCACCACCGGGAGGGGAAATGACTGAAGCTTTCTTT
d_call: NA; j_call: TRBJ1-5; clone_size: NA; v_call: TRBV6-5; cdr3_aa: CASTTGGWGQPQHF; cdr3_nt: TGTGCCAGCACCACGGGAGGATGGGGTCAGCCCCAGCATTTT
d_call: TRBD2; j_call: TRBJ2-3; clone_size: NA; v_call: TRBV4-3; cdr3_aa: CASSQDLDSGRASDTQYF; cdr3_nt: TGCGCCAGCAGCCAAGACCTAGATAGCGGGAGGGCTTCAGATACGCAGTATTTT